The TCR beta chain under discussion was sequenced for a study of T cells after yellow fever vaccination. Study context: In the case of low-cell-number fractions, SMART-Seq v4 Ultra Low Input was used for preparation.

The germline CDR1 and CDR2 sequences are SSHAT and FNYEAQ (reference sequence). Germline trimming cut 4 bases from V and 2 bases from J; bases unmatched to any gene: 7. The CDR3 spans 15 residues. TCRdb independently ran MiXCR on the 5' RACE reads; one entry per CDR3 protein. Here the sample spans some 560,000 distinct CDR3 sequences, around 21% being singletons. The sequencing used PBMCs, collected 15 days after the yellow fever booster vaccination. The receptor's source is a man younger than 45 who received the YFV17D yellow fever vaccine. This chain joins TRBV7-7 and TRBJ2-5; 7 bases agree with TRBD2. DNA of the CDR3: TGTGCCAGCAGCTCTTCGGGAGGCATACAAGAGACCCAGTACTTC. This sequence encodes CASSSSGGIQETQYF.